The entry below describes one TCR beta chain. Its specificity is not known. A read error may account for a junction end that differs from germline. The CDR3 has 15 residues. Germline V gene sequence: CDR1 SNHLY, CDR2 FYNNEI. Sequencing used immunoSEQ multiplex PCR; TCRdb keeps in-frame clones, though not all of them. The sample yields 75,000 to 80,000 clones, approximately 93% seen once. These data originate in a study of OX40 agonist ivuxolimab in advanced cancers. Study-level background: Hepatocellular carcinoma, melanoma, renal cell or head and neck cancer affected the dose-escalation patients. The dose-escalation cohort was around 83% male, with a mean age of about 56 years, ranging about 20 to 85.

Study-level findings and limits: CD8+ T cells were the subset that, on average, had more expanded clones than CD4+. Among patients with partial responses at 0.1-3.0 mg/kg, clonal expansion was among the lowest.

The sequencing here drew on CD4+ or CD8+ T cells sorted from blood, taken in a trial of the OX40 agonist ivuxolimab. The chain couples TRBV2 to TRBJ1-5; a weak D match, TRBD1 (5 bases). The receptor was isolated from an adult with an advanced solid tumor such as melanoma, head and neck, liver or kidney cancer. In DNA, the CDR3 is TGTGCCAGCAGGGAAGGGACGGATAGCAATCAGCCCCAGCATTTT. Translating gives CASREGTDSNQPQHF.